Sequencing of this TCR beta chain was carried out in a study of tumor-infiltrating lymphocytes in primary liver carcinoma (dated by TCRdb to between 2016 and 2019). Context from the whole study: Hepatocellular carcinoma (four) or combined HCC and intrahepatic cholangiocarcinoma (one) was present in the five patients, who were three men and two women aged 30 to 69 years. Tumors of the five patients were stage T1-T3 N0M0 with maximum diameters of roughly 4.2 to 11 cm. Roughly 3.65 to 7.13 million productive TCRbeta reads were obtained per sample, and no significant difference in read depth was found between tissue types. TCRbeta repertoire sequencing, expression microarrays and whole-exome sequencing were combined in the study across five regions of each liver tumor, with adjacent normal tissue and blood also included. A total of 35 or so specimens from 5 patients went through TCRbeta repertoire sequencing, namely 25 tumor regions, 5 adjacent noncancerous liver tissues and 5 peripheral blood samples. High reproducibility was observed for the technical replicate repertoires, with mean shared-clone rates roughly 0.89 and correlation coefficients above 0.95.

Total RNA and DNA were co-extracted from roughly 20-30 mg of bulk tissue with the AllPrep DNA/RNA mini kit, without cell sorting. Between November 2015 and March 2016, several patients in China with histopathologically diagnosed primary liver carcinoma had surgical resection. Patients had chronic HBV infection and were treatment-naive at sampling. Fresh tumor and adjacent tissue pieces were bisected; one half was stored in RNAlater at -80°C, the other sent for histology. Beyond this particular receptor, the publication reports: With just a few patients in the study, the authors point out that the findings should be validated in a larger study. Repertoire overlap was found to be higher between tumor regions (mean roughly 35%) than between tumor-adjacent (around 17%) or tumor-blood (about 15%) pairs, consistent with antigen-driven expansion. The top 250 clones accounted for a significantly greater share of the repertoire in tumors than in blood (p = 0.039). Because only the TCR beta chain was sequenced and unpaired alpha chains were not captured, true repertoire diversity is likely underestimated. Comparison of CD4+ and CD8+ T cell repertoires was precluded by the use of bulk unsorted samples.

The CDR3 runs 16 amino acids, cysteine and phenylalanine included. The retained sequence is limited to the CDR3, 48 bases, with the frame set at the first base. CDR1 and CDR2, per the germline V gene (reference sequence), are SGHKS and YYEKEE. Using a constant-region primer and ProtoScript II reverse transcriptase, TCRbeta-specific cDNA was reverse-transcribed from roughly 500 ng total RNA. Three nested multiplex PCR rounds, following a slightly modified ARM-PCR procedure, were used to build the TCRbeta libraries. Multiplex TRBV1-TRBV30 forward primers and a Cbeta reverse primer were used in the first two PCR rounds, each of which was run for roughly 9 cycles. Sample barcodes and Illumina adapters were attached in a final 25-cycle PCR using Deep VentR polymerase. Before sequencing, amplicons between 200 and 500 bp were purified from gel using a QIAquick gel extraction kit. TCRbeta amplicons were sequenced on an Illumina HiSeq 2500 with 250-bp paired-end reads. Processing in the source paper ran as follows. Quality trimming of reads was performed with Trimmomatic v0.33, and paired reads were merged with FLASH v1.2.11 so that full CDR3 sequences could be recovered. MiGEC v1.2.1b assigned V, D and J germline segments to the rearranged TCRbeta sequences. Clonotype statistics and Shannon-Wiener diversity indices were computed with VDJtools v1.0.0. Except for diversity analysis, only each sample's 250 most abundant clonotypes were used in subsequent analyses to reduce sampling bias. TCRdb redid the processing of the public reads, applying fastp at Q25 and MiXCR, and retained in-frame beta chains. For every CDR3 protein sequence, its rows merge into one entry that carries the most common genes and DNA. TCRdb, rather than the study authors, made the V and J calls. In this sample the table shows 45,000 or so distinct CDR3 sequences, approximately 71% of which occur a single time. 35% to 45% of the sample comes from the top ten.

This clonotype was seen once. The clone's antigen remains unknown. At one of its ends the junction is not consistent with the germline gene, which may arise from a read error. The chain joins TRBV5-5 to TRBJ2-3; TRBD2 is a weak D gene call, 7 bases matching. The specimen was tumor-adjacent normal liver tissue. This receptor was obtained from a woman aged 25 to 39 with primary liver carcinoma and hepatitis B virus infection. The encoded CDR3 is CASILGAGVGRDTQYF. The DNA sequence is TGTGCCAGCATCTTGGGGGCGGGAGTGGGTAGAGATACGCAGTATTTT.